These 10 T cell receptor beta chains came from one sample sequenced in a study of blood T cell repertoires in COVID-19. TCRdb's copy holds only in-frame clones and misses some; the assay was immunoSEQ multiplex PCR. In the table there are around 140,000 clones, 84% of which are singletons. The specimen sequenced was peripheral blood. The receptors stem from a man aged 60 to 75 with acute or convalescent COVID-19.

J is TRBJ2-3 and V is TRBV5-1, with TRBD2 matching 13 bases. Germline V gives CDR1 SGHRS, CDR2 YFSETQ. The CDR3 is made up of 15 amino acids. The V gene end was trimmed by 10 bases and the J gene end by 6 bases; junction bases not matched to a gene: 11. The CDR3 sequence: CAASRTSGGADTQYF. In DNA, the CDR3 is TGCGCCGCCTCACGAACTAGCGGGGGGGCGGATACGCAGTATTTT.

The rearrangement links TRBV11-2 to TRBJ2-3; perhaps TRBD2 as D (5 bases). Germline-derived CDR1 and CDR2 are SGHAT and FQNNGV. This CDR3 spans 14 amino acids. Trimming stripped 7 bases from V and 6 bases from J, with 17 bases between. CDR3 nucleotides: TGTGCCAGCAACCAGAACCAAAGGAGGGATACGCAGTATTTT. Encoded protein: CASNQNQRRDTQYF.

The CDR3 bases are TGTGCCAGCAGTTTACAGCGGGCGTTCCAAGAGACCCAGTACTTC. Translation: CASSLQRAFQETQYF. The genes are TRBV27 and TRBJ2-5, with D possibly TRBD2 on 6 matching bases. Germline-derived CDR1 and CDR2 are MNHEY and SMNVEV (reference sequence). This CDR3 spans 15 amino acids. Trimming left V 2 bases short and J 1 base short, with 11 bases between.

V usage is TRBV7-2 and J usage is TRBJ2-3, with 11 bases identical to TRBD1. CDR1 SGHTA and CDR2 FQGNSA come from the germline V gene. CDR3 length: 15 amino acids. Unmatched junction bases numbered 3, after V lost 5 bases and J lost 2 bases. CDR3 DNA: TGTGCCAGCAGCGAGGACAGGGGGCTCACAGATACGCAGTATTTT. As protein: CASSEDRGLTDTQYF. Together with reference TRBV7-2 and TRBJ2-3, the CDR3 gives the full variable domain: GAGVSQSPSNKVTEKGKDVELRCDPISGHTALYWYRQSLGQGLEFLIYFQGNSAPDKSGLPSDRFSAERTGGSVSTLTIQRTQQEDSAVYLCASSEDRGLTDTQYFGPGTRLTVL.

The CDR3 sequence is CASSVDRDRVEKLFF. CDR3 nucleotide sequence: TGTGCCAGTAGTGTCGACCGGGACAGGGTTGAAAAACTGTTTTTT. The chain links TRBV19 to TRBJ1-4; 9 bases agree with TRBD1. Trimming removed 5 bases from V and 7 bases from J; junction bases left unmatched: 8. From germline, CDR1 is LNHDA and CDR2 SQIVND (reference sequence). CDR3 size: 15 residues.

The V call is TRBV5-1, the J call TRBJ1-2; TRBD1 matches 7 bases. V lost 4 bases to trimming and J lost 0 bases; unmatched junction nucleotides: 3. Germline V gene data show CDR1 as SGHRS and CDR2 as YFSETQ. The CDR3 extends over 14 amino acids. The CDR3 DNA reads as TGCGCCAGCAGCGGGCAGGGGGCTAACTATGGCTACACCTTC. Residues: CASSGQGANYGYTF.

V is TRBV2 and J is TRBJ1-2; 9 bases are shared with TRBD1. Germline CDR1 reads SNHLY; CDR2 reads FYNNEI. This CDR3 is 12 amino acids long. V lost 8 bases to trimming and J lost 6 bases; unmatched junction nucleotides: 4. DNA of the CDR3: TGTGCCAGCGACAGGGGGTCGGATGGCTACACCTTC. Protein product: CASDRGSDGYTF.

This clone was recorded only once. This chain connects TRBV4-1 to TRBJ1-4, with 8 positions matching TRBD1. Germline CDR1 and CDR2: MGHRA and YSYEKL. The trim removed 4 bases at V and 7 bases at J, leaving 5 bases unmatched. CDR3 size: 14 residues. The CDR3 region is CASSPDREVEKLFF. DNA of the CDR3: TGCGCCAGCAGCCCGGACAGGGAAGTTGAAAAACTGTTTTTT.

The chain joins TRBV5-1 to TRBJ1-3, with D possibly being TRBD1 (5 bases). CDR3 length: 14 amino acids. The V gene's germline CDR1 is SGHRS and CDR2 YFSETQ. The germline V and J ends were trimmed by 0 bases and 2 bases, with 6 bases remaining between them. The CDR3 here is CASSLGQTGNTIYF. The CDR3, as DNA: TGCGCCAGCAGCTTGGGACAGACTGGAAACACCATATATTTT.

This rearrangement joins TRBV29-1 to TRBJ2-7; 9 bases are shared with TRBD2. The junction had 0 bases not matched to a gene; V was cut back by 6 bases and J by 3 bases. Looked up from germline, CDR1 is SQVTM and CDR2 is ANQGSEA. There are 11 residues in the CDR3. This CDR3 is CSVTSGYEQYF. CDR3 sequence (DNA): TGCAGCGTGACTAGCGGCTACGAGCAGTACTTC.